This section outlines one T cell receptor (beta chain) sequence together with its context. Its specificity is unknown. These data are taken from a study of T cell responses to AZD1222 COVID-19 vaccine. About the research overall: Second doses that came at about 4 or about 12 weeks were put together. General study findings and limits: Baseline antibody screening turned up just five to seven seropositive AZD1222 recipients. In a largely white British group with more females than males, clonal diversity was possibly underestimated. With two AZD1222 doses given, Spike-specific TCR breadth and depth both rose.

Losses at the gene ends were 5 bases for V and 1 base for J; bases not matched to a gene: 5. Germline V gives CDR1 SGHTA, CDR2 FQGNSA. The CDR3 is 14 residues long. Data came from immunoSEQ multiplex PCR; TCRdb stores just in-frame clones and leaves some out. The table lists around 77,000 clones, 75% to 90% of them singletons. This clonotype was obtained from an adult in good health. V gene TRBV7-2 combines with J gene TRBJ2-7; 7 nucleotides match TRBD1. This specimen consisted of peripheral blood, obtained on day 0 of AZD1222 vaccination. The CDR3 is CASSNGQESYEQYF. The CDR3 DNA is TGTGCCAGCAGCAATGGACAGGAGTCCTACGAGCAGTACTTC.